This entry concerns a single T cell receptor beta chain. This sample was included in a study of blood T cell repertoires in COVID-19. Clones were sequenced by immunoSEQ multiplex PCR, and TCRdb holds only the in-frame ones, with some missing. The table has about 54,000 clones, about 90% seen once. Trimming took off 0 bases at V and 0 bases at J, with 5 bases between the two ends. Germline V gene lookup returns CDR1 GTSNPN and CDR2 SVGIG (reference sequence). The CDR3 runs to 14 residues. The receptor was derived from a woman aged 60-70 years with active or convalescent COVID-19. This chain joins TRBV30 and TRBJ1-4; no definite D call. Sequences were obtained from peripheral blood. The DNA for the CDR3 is TGTGCCTGGAGTGTATCAGCAACTAATGAAAAACTGTTTTTT. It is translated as CAWSVSATNEKLFF.